The rows below give T cell receptor beta chains drawn from one sample of a study of blood T cell repertoires in COVID-19. The data were produced by immunoSEQ multiplex PCR, yet TCRdb's version contains in-frame clones alone and is incomplete. Here the sample spans around 140,000 clones, around 82% being singletons. Sequencing input: peripheral blood. Receptors were obtained from a human donor with acute or convalescent COVID-19. The donor label of this sample is uncertain. CDR3s include the opening cysteine and the closing phenylalanine or tryptophan. The order of the fields is CDR3 length, J gene, V gene, D gene, clone size, CDR3 protein, CDR3 DNA. D genes are given only for firm matches. Clone sizes are given selectively: once, few, many, or a class where the clone is expanded.

CDR3 length: 14; J gene: TRBJ1-2; V gene: TRBV9; D gene: TRBD1; clone size: NA; CDR3 protein: CASSGYRGLKGYTF; CDR3 DNA: TGTGCCAGCAGCGGCTACAGGGGGCTGAAAGGCTACACCTTC
CDR3 length: 15; J gene: TRBJ1-1; V gene: TRBV18; D gene: TRBD1; clone size: NA; CDR3 protein: CASSPPRQGNTEAFF; CDR3 DNA: TGTGCCAGCTCACCGCCAAGACAGGGAAACACTGAAGCTTTCTTT
CDR3 length: 12; J gene: TRBJ2-5; V gene: TRBV7-9; D gene: NA; clone size: NA; CDR3 protein: CASSFVEETQYF; CDR3 DNA: TGTGCCAGCAGCTTCGTCGAAGAGACCCAGTACTTC
CDR3 length: 12; J gene: TRBJ1-1; V gene: TRBV19; D gene: NA; clone size: NA; CDR3 protein: CASSSRRTEAFF; CDR3 DNA: TGTGCCAGTAGTTCCCGGAGGACTGAAGCTTTCTTT
CDR3 length: 16; J gene: TRBJ2-3; V gene: TRBV9; D gene: TRBD2; clone size: once; CDR3 protein: CASSPAGGDYTDTQYF; CDR3 DNA: TGTGCCAGCAGCCCTGCGGGGGGGGACTACACAGATACGCAGTATTTT
CDR3 length: 13; J gene: TRBJ2-3; V gene: TRBV7-2; D gene: NA; clone size: NA; CDR3 protein: CASSLAPKDTQYF; CDR3 DNA: TGTGCCAGCAGCTTAGCCCCCAAAGATACGCAGTATTTT
CDR3 length: 13; J gene: TRBJ2-7; V gene: TRBV18; D gene: TRBD1; clone size: NA; CDR3 protein: CASGGQPIYEQYF; CDR3 DNA: TGTGCCAGTGGGGGACAGCCCATCTACGAGCAGTACTTC
CDR3 length: 12; J gene: TRBJ2-7; V gene: TRBV2; D gene: NA; clone size: many; CDR3 protein: CASSSAGTRQYF; CDR3 DNA: TGTGCCAGCTCCTCTGCAGGTACACGGCAGTACTTC
CDR3 length: 13; J gene: TRBJ1-2; V gene: TRBV15; D gene: NA; clone size: few; CDR3 protein: CATSFRGLYGYTF; CDR3 DNA: TGTGCCACCAGTTTCAGGGGCCTCTATGGCTACACCTTC
CDR3 length: 13; J gene: TRBJ1-2; V gene: TRBV19; D gene: TRBD1; clone size: NA; CDR3 protein: CASSFRDRGGYTF; CDR3 DNA: TGTGCCAGTAGTTTCCGGGACAGAGGGGGCTACACCTTC
CDR3 length: 15; J gene: TRBJ2-5; V gene: TRBV3-1/TRBV3-2; D gene: TRBD2; clone size: once; CDR3 protein: CASAVWGGEQETQYF; CDR3 DNA: TGTGCCAGCGCCGTCTGGGGGGGGGAACAAGAGACCCAGTACTTC
CDR3 length: 16; J gene: TRBJ2-1; V gene: TRBV5-1; D gene: TRBD2; clone size: NA; CDR3 protein: CASSLRAGGPEGEQFF; CDR3 DNA: TGCGCCAGCAGCTTGCGGGCGGGGGGGCCTGAGGGTGAGCAGTTCTTC
CDR3 length: 14; J gene: TRBJ1-1; V gene: TRBV11-2; D gene: NA; clone size: once; CDR3 protein: CASSLVRGYTEAFF; CDR3 DNA: TGTGCCAGCAGCTTAGTCAGGGGATATACTGAAGCTTTCTTT
CDR3 length: 13; J gene: TRBJ1-1; V gene: TRBV19; D gene: NA; clone size: once; CDR3 protein: CASSEGVNTEAFF; CDR3 DNA: TGTGCCAGTAGTGAAGGGGTGAACACTGAAGCTTTCTTT
CDR3 length: 13; J gene: TRBJ1-2; V gene: TRBV12-3/TRBV12-4; D gene: NA; clone size: NA; CDR3 protein: CASSLPGFYGYTF; CDR3 DNA: TGTGCCAGCAGTTTACCGGGTTTTTATGGCTACACCTTC
CDR3 length: 18; J gene: TRBJ2-1; V gene: TRBV5-4; D gene: NA; clone size: NA; CDR3 protein: CASPSRGGGSGSYNEQFF; CDR3 DNA: TGTGCCAGTCCGTCCCGGGGCGGGGGCTCGGGATCCTACAATGAGCAGTTCTTC
CDR3 length: 13; J gene: TRBJ2-1; V gene: TRBV19; D gene: NA; clone size: NA; CDR3 protein: CASSIVPTREQFF; CDR3 DNA: TGTGCCAGTAGTATAGTCCCGACTAGGGAGCAGTTCTTC
CDR3 length: 15; J gene: TRBJ2-2; V gene: TRBV7-8; D gene: NA; clone size: NA; CDR3 protein: CASSLSLLRTGELFF; CDR3 DNA: TGTGCCAGCAGCTTAAGTCTGCTGCGGACCGGGGAGCTGTTTTTT
CDR3 length: 15; J gene: TRBJ2-1; V gene: TRBV5-5; D gene: NA; clone size: once; CDR3 protein: CASSLRPDFYNEQFF; CDR3 DNA: TGTGCCAGCAGCTTGAGACCCGACTTCTACAATGAGCAGTTCTTC
CDR3 length: 13; J gene: TRBJ1-4; V gene: TRBV7-3; D gene: NA; clone size: NA; CDR3 protein: CASSLGGYEKLFF; CDR3 DNA: TGTGCCAGCAGCTTAGGGGGGTATGAAAAACTGTTTTTT
CDR3 length: 13; J gene: TRBJ1-2; V gene: TRBV30; D gene: NA; clone size: NA; CDR3 protein: CAWSGLSGYGYTF; CDR3 DNA: TGTGCCTGGAGTGGTTTGTCCGGCTATGGCTACACCTTC
CDR3 length: 13; J gene: TRBJ2-7; V gene: TRBV7-9; D gene: TRBD1; clone size: once; CDR3 protein: CASSLPGGYEQYF; CDR3 DNA: TGTGCCAGCAGCTTACCAGGGGGCTACGAGCAGTACTTC
CDR3 length: 15; J gene: TRBJ1-3; V gene: TRBV6-5; D gene: NA; clone size: NA; CDR3 protein: CASSYSIQGGNTIYF; CDR3 DNA: TGTGCCAGCAGTTACTCGATCCAGGGTGGAAACACCATATATTTT
CDR3 length: 15; J gene: TRBJ1-1; V gene: TRBV5-1; D gene: NA; clone size: NA; CDR3 protein: CASSPLAGANTEAFF; CDR3 DNA: TGCGCCAGCAGCCCTTTGGCGGGGGCGAACACTGAAGCTTTCTTT
CDR3 length: 16; J gene: TRBJ2-6; V gene: TRBV5-1; D gene: TRBD1; clone size: NA; CDR3 protein: CASSTTGVTGANVLTF; CDR3 DNA: TGCGCCAGCAGCACAACAGGGGTAACTGGGGCCAACGTCCTGACTTTC
CDR3 length: 16; J gene: TRBJ2-6; V gene: TRBV4-1; D gene: NA; clone size: NA; CDR3 protein: CASSREPGSGANVLTF; CDR3 DNA: TGCGCCAGCAGCCGAGAACCAGGGTCTGGGGCCAACGTCCTGACTTTC
CDR3 length: 13; J gene: TRBJ2-1; V gene: TRBV29-1; D gene: TRBD1; clone size: NA; CDR3 protein: CSAAGTGRNEQFF; CDR3 DNA: TGCAGCGCAGCCGGGACAGGGCGCAATGAGCAGTTCTTC
CDR3 length: 14; J gene: TRBJ1-2; V gene: TRBV4-1; D gene: NA; clone size: NA; CDR3 protein: CASTRGGGNQGYTF; CDR3 DNA: TGCGCCAGCACCCGCGGGGGAGGGAATCAGGGCTACACCTTC
CDR3 length: 16; J gene: TRBJ1-2; V gene: TRBV7-2; D gene: NA; clone size: NA; CDR3 protein: CASSLGVEASGGGYTF; CDR3 DNA: TGTGCCAGCAGCTTAGGCGTCGAGGCATCGGGCGGGGGCTACACCTTC
CDR3 length: 15; J gene: TRBJ2-5; V gene: TRBV7-2; D gene: TRBD1; clone size: NA; CDR3 protein: CASSENGQDGETQYF; CDR3 DNA: TGTGCCAGCAGCGAGAACGGACAGGACGGAGAGACCCAGTACTTC
CDR3 length: 13; J gene: TRBJ1-1; V gene: TRBV19; D gene: NA; clone size: NA; CDR3 protein: CASSNQGNTEAFF; CDR3 DNA: TGTGCCAGTAGTAACCAGGGGAACACTGAAGCTTTCTTT
CDR3 length: 15; J gene: TRBJ2-5; V gene: TRBV7-9; D gene: NA; clone size: few; CDR3 protein: CASSLARGAEETQYF; CDR3 DNA: TGTGCCAGCAGCTTAGCCAGGGGGGCGGAAGAGACCCAGTACTTC
CDR3 length: 14; J gene: TRBJ1-1; V gene: TRBV18; D gene: NA; clone size: NA; CDR3 protein: CASSPPGGTTEAFF; CDR3 DNA: TGTGCCAGCTCACCACCGGGCGGGACCACTGAAGCTTTCTTT
CDR3 length: 14; J gene: TRBJ2-7; V gene: TRBV5-1; D gene: NA; clone size: NA; CDR3 protein: CASSLHGRDYEQYF; CDR3 DNA: TGCGCCAGCAGCTTGCACGGCAGGGACTACGAGCAGTACTTC
CDR3 length: 14; J gene: TRBJ2-2; V gene: TRBV24-1; D gene: NA; clone size: NA; CDR3 protein: CATSGQFNTGELFF; CDR3 DNA: TGTGCCACCAGTGGACAGTTTAACACCGGGGAGCTGTTTTTT
CDR3 length: 11; J gene: TRBJ1-1; V gene: TRBV6-5; D gene: NA; clone size: NA; CDR3 protein: CASIADSEAFF; CDR3 DNA: TGTGCCAGCATCGCGGACAGTGAAGCTTTCTTT
CDR3 length: 16; J gene: TRBJ2-1; V gene: TRBV11-2; D gene: TRBD2; clone size: once; CDR3 protein: CASSLTRLAGGAEQFF; CDR3 DNA: TGTGCCAGCAGCTTAACCCGACTAGCGGGGGGAGCTGAGCAGTTCTTC
CDR3 length: 15; J gene: TRBJ2-3; V gene: TRBV6-5; D gene: TRBD1; clone size: once; CDR3 protein: CASSLQGARTDTQYF; CDR3 DNA: TGTGCCAGCAGCCTACAGGGGGCCCGCACAGATACGCAGTATTTT
CDR3 length: 11; J gene: TRBJ1-1; V gene: TRBV29-1; D gene: NA; clone size: NA; CDR3 protein: CSVGHNTEAFF; CDR3 DNA: TGCAGCGTTGGACACAACACTGAAGCTTTCTTT
CDR3 length: 15; J gene: TRBJ2-1; V gene: TRBV5-5; D gene: NA; clone size: NA; CDR3 protein: CASSLTGSSYNEQFF; CDR3 DNA: TGTGCCAGCAGCCTTACCGGGAGCTCCTACAATGAGCAGTTCTTC
CDR3 length: 15; J gene: TRBJ1-2; V gene: TRBV6-1; D gene: NA; clone size: NA; CDR3 protein: CASSEALTRVRGYTF; CDR3 DNA: TGTGCCAGCAGTGAAGCGCTGACGAGGGTCCGGGGCTACACCTTC
CDR3 length: 15; J gene: TRBJ1-3; V gene: TRBV9; D gene: NA; clone size: NA; CDR3 protein: CASSPGGTPGNTIYF; CDR3 DNA: TGTGCCAGCAGCCCTGGAGGAACCCCAGGAAACACCATATATTTT
CDR3 length: 14; J gene: TRBJ1-2; V gene: TRBV10-2; D gene: TRBD1; clone size: once; CDR3 protein: CASSPSDRKDGYTF; CDR3 DNA: TGCGCCAGCAGCCCCTCGGACAGGAAGGATGGCTACACCTTC
CDR3 length: 16; J gene: TRBJ2-5; V gene: TRBV9; D gene: NA; clone size: NA; CDR3 protein: CASSVAETRGEETQYF; CDR3 DNA: TGTGCCAGCAGCGTAGCCGAGACTCGGGGAGAGGAGACCCAGTACTTC
CDR3 length: 15; J gene: TRBJ1-1; V gene: TRBV3-1/TRBV3-2; D gene: NA; clone size: NA; CDR3 protein: CASSQELTPNTEAFF; CDR3 DNA: TGTGCCAGCAGCCAAGAGTTAACACCCAACACTGAAGCTTTCTTT
CDR3 length: 13; J gene: TRBJ2-1; V gene: TRBV7-2; D gene: NA; clone size: NA; CDR3 protein: CASSLFRDTEQFF; CDR3 DNA: TGTGCCAGCAGCTTATTCCGCGATACTGAGCAGTTCTTC
CDR3 length: 13; J gene: TRBJ1-2; V gene: TRBV5-4; D gene: TRBD1; clone size: NA; CDR3 protein: CASNEQGAVGYTF; CDR3 DNA: TGTGCCAGCAATGAACAGGGGGCGGTTGGCTACACCTTC
CDR3 length: 13; J gene: TRBJ1-2; V gene: TRBV12-3/TRBV12-4; D gene: NA; clone size: NA; CDR3 protein: CASSQRQAHGYTF; CDR3 DNA: TGTGCCAGCAGTCAACGACAGGCACATGGCTACACCTTC
CDR3 length: 19; J gene: TRBJ1-1; V gene: TRBV29-1; D gene: TRBD1; clone size: once; CDR3 protein: CSVDILNLTGKNMNTEAFF; CDR3 DNA: TGCAGCGTTGATATCCTTAATTTGACAGGGAAGAATATGAACACTGAAGCTTTCTTT
CDR3 length: 15; J gene: TRBJ1-1; V gene: TRBV5-1; D gene: TRBD1; clone size: once; CDR3 protein: CASSLNVGQGAEAFF; CDR3 DNA: TGCGCCAGCAGCTTGAACGTCGGACAGGGAGCTGAAGCTTTCTTT
CDR3 length: 16; J gene: TRBJ1-5; V gene: TRBV6-4; D gene: NA; clone size: NA; CDR3 protein: CASSAMAGFPNQPQHF; CDR3 DNA: TGTGCCAGCAGTGCCATGGCAGGCTTTCCCAATCAGCCCCAGCATTTT
CDR3 length: 14; J gene: TRBJ1-1; V gene: TRBV18; D gene: TRBD1; clone size: NA; CDR3 protein: CASSPFQGDTEAFF; CDR3 DNA: TGTGCCAGCTCACCATTCCAGGGGGACACTGAAGCTTTCTTT
CDR3 length: 11; J gene: TRBJ2-1; V gene: TRBV12-3/TRBV12-4; D gene: NA; clone size: NA; CDR3 protein: CASSRGNEQFF; CDR3 DNA: TGTGCCAGCAGCCGGGGCAATGAGCAGTTCTTC
CDR3 length: 15; J gene: TRBJ1-6; V gene: TRBV6-5; D gene: TRBD1; clone size: NA; CDR3 protein: CASRPSGTGVSPLHF; CDR3 DNA: TGTGCCAGCAGGCCTTCCGGGACAGGGGTTTCACCCCTCCACTTT
CDR3 length: 15; J gene: TRBJ2-7; V gene: TRBV12-5; D gene: NA; clone size: NA; CDR3 protein: CASGLVHMGSYEQYF; CDR3 DNA: TGTGCTAGTGGTTTGGTACATATGGGCAGCTACGAGCAGTACTTC
CDR3 length: 15; J gene: TRBJ2-1; V gene: TRBV5-8; D gene: TRBD1; clone size: NA; CDR3 protein: CASSLGGGGYNEQFF; CDR3 DNA: TGTGCCAGCAGCTTGGGAGGGGGCGGCTACAATGAGCAGTTCTTC
CDR3 length: 12; J gene: TRBJ1-3; V gene: TRBV3-1/TRBV3-2; D gene: NA; clone size: few; CDR3 protein: CASSQGRGRLYF; CDR3 DNA: TGTGCCAGCAGCCAAGGACGCGGTAGGCTATATTTT
CDR3 length: 18; J gene: TRBJ1-5; V gene: TRBV2; D gene: TRBD1; clone size: NA; CDR3 protein: CASRKGQGAGGSNQPQHF; CDR3 DNA: TGTGCCAGCAGAAAGGGACAGGGGGCGGGAGGGAGCAATCAGCCCCAGCATTTT
CDR3 length: 13; J gene: TRBJ1-6; V gene: TRBV5-4; D gene: NA; clone size: NA; CDR3 protein: CASSLEWNSPLHF; CDR3 DNA: TGTGCCAGCAGCTTAGAGTGGAATTCACCCCTCCACTTT